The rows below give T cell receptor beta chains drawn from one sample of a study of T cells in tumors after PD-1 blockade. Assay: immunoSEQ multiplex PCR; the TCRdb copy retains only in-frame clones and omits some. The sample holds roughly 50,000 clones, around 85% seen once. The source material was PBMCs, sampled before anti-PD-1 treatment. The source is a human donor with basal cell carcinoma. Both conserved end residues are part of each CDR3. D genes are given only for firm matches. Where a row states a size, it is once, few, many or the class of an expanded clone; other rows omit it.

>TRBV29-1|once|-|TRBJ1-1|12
CSVQTANTEAFF
TGCAGCGTCCAGACAGCGAACACTGAAGCTTTCTTT
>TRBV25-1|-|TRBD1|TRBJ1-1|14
CASSGDRGHTEAFF
TGTGCCAGCAGTGGGGACAGGGGACACACTGAAGCTTTCTTT
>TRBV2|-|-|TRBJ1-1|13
CASKRGVNTEAFF
TGTGCCAGTAAGAGGGGGGTTAACACTGAAGCTTTCTTT
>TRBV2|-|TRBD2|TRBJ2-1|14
CASSFSGGANEQFF
TGTGCCAGCAGTTTTAGCGGGGGGGCCAATGAGCAGTTCTTC
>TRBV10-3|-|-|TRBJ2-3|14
CAIRARDDGDTQYF
TGTGCCATCAGGGCCAGGGATGATGGGGATACGCAGTATTTT
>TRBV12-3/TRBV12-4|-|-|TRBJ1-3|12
CASRASGNTIYF
TGTGCCAGCAGAGCCTCTGGAAACACCATATATTTT
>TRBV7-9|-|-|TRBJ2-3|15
CASSSGGPSTDTQYF
TGTGCCAGCAGCTCCGGGGGGCCTAGCACAGATACGCAGTATTTT
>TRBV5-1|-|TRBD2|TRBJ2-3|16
CASSPGSGGYTDTQYF
TGCGCCAGCAGCCCGGGGAGCGGGGGGTACACAGATACGCAGTATTTT
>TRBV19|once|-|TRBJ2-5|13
CASSIGPDETQYF
TGTGCCAGTAGTATAGGTCCAGACGAGACCCAGTACTTC
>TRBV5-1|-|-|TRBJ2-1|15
CASSLAWQSYNEQFF
TGCGCCAGCAGCTTGGCCTGGCAGTCCTACAATGAGCAGTTCTTC
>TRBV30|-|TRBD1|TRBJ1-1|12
CAWGQGNTEAFF
TGTGCCTGGGGACAGGGGAACACTGAAGCTTTCTTT
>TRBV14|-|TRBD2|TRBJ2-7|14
CASSRGGLSYEQYF
TGTGCCAGCAGCCGCGGGGGACTCTCCTACGAGCAGTACTTC
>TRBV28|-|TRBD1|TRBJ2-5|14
CASSSRQGRETQYF
TGTGCCAGCAGTTCCCGACAGGGGAGGGAGACCCAGTACTTC
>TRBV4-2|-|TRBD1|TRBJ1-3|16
CASSQEGQRSGNTIYF
TGTGCCAGCAGCCAAGAGGGACAGCGCTCTGGAAACACCATATATTTT
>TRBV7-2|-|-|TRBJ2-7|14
CASSLKGGAKEQYF
TGTGCCAGCAGCTTGAAAGGGGGGGCGAAAGAGCAGTACTTC
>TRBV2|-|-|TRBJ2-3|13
CASRMADTDTQYF
TGTGCCAGCAGAATGGCAGACACAGATACGCAGTATTTT
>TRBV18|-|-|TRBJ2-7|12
CASSPKQDEQYF
TGTGCCAGCTCACCGAAGCAGGACGAGCAGTACTTC
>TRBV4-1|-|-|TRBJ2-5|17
CASSQGEGDSASKTQYF
TGCGCCAGCAGCCAAGGAGAGGGGGATAGCGCTTCGAAGACCCAGTACTTC
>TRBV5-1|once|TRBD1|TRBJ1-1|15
CASSLGTGTGTEAFF
TGCGCCAGCAGCTTGGGGACAGGGACGGGCACTGAAGCTTTCTTT
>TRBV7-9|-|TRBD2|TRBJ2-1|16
CATDPGGSFSYNEQFF
TGTGCCACCGACCCCGGGGGGTCCTTCTCCTACAATGAGCAGTTCTTC
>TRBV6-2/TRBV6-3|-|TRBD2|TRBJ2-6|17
CASSSLAERFGANVLTF
TGTGCCAGCAGTAGTCTAGCGGAGCGTTTCGGGGCCAACGTCCTGACTTTC
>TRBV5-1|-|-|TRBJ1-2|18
CASSWGAGRQQGNYGYTF
TGCGCCAGCAGCTGGGGGGCTGGGAGACAGCAAGGGAACTATGGCTACACCTTC
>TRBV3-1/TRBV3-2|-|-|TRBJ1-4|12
CASRDRNEKLFF
TGTGCCAGCAGAGACAGAAATGAAAAACTGTTTTTT
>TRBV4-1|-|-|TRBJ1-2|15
CASSQGHAGNYGYTF
TGCGCCAGCAGCCAAGGGCACGCGGGCAACTATGGCTACACCTTC
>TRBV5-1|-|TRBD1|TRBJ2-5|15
CASSFTTGGEETQYF
TGCGCCAGCAGCTTTACGACAGGGGGAGAAGAGACCCAGTACTTC
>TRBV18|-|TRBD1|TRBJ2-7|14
CASSPGDRAYEQYF
TGTGCCAGCTCACCAGGGGACAGGGCCTACGAGCAGTACTTC